This T cell receptor beta chain was found in a study of human T cells and chemical hapten exposure. Study in general: Yields of TCR per sample differed, chiefly owing to small differences in pooled library volume.

TCRdb re-derived calls from the 5' RACE reads in MiXCR, one entry per CDR3 protein. The repertoire holds about 140,000 distinct CDR3 sequences, 4.1% seen once, with more than 1.2% in the top ten. Blood, whole and unfractionated, served as the source for total RNA extraction. This CDR3 comprises 15 residues. Germline loops: CDR1 MDHEN, CDR2 SYDVKM. Deletions cut 11 bases from V and 1 base from J, with 19 bases between. The receptor was derived from a female donor in good health. The chain carries TRBV28 and TRBJ2-3; D remains ambiguous. CDR3 sequence: CASSDPSEGTDTQYF. CDR3 nucleotides: TGTGCCTCCAGTGACCCCTCTGAGGGCACAGATACGCAGTATTTT.